The 5 T cell receptor beta chains listed next were all sequenced from one sample in a study of siplizumab effects on memory and regulatory T cells. Measured with immunoSEQ multiplex PCR; TCRdb has only the in-frame clones, and not every one. The sample has over 85,000 clones; roughly 93% are singletons. Material: CD8+ T cells sorted from blood. The source of these receptors is a human donor in good health.

V is TRBV27 and J is TRBJ1-5; 7 bases match TRBD1. Germline V gives CDR1 MNHEY, CDR2 SMNVEV (reference sequence). The trim removed 9 bases at V and 1 base at J, leaving 6 bases unmatched. CDR3 size: 14 residues. The CDR3 DNA is TGTGCCAGTCGAGACAGGGTGAGCAATCAGCCCCAGCATTTT. It translates to CASRDRVSNQPQHF.

This clone has just one count. The chain employs TRBV10-3 and TRBJ2-3; D may be TRBD1 (6 bases). The CDR3 length is 10 residues. The germline V and J ends were trimmed by 10 bases and 10 bases, with 12 bases remaining between them. Germline CDR1 is ENHRY and CDR2 is SYGVKD. In DNA, the CDR3 is TGTGCCACCTCACAGGGCTCGCAGTATTTT. It yields the protein CATSQGSQYF.

This clone was observed a handful of times. This chain uses TRBV18 with TRBJ2-2; D not resolved. The CDR3 is 14 amino acids. Germline-derived CDR1 and CDR2 are KGHSH and LQKENI. V gave up 3 bases and J gave up 0 bases, with 5 bases separating them. The DNA for the CDR3 is TGTGCCAGCTCACCCACCCCGAACACCGGGGAGCTGTTTTTT. Translation: CASSPTPNTGELFF.

This rearrangement joins TRBV13 to TRBJ2-4, with 10 nucleotides matching TRBD2. Germline CDR1 and CDR2: PRHDT and FYEKMQ (reference sequence). With V trimmed by 5 bases and J by 1 base, 5 bases remained unmatched. The length of the CDR3 is 16 residues. CDR3 residues: CASSQTSGDAKNIQYF. DNA for the CDR3: TGTGCCAGCAGCCAAACTAGCGGGGACGCCAAAAACATTCAGTACTTC.

The chain couples TRBV4-2 to TRBJ1-1; maybe TRBD1 (5 bases). The CDR3 contains 15 residues. Trimming shortened V by 7 bases and J by 4 bases, and 19 bases separated the two germline ends. The germline gives CDR1 LGHNA, CDR2 YNFKEQ. CDR3 loop: CASKPENRGVTEAFF. CDR3 coding DNA: TGTGCCAGCAAACCTGAAAATAGGGGAGTCACTGAAGCTTTCTTT.